One sample yielded the 23 T cell receptor beta chains listed below, sequenced in a study of cytomegalovirus exposure and HLA in healthy donors. PCR amplification relied on 60 Vbeta primers (plus 13 Jbeta primers). Repertoires were generated with immunoSEQ multiplex PCR, while TCRdb's copy carries only in-frame clones and drops some. The sample's table shows more than 110,000 clones. The source material was PBMCs. The source is a middle-aged man in good health and CMV-seronegative.

The chain is built from TRBV2 and TRBJ1-2; a weak D match, TRBD1 (6 bases). CDR3 length: 11 residues. V shed 5 bases and J shed 9 bases, with 10 bases lying between them. Germline CDR1 is SNHLY and CDR2 is FYNNEI. This CDR3 is CASSPRGSYTF. CDR3 bases: TGTGCCAGCAGTCCTAGGGGGAGCTACACCTTC.

The chain joins TRBV4-3 to TRBJ1-2; tentatively, D is TRBD1 (6 bases). Trimming removed 0 bases from V and 4 bases from J, with 15 bases in between. There are 16 residues in the CDR3. In germline, CDR1 is LGHNA, CDR2 YSLEER. This chain's CDR3 is CASSQDLQDRLYGYTF. The CDR3 region has the DNA TGCGCCAGCAGCCAAGATCTCCAGGACAGACTCTATGGCTACACCTTC.

Remarks on this clone: Other DNA sequences of this sample code for an identical CDR3. The chain carries TRBV7-3 and TRBJ2-7; 9 bases fit TRBD1. From germline, CDR1 is SGHTA and CDR2 FQGTGA. After removal of 4 bases from V and 3 bases from J, the junction contained 4 bases not matched to a gene. This CDR3 has 14 residues. As DNA, the CDR3 is TGTGCCAGCAGCTCCGGGACAGGGAGCTACGAGCAGTACTTC. The encoded protein is CASSSGTGSYEQYF.

The gene calls are TRBV7-2 and TRBJ1-5; maybe TRBD1 (5 bases). CDR1 and CDR2 from the germline V gene are SGHTA and FQGNSA. This CDR3 comprises 14 residues. The V end was cut by 1 base, the J end by 3 bases, with 7 bases between. The CDR3 here is CASSLGQLNQPQHF. The CDR3 DNA reads as TGTGCCAGCAGCTTAGGACAGCTCAATCAGCCCCAGCATTTT.

The gene calls are TRBV7-2 and TRBJ1-1; TRBD1 might be the D (5 bases). The germline V gene encodes CDR1 SGHTA and CDR2 FQGNSA. This CDR3 is 14 amino acids long. Trimming cost V 0 bases and J 1 base, with 6 bases left between them. CDR3 amino acids: CASSLATGNTEAFF. As DNA, the CDR3 is TGTGCCAGCAGCTTAGCTACAGGGAACACTGAAGCTTTCTTT.

The chain links TRBV29-1 to TRBJ1-2; no firm D call. V was trimmed by 1 base and J by 8 bases, leaving 14 bases between them. In germline, CDR1 is SQVTM, CDR2 ANQGSEA. The CDR3 runs to 13 residues. The CDR3 is CSVEAEKTGGYTF. As DNA, the CDR3 is TGCAGCGTTGAAGCGGAAAAAACGGGAGGCTACACCTTC.

J is TRBJ2-3 and V is TRBV11-3; unclear D gene. Trimming removed 0 bases from V and 6 bases from J, with 4 bases in between. Germline lookup yields CDR1 SGHNT and CDR2 YENEEA. This CDR3 is built from 12 residues. CDR3 nucleotide sequence: TGTGCCAGCAGCTTAGACGGTGATACGCAGTATTTT. Protein: CASSLDGDTQYF.

The V and J genes are TRBV5-6 and TRBJ2-5; D uncertain. Between the trimmed V and J ends, which lost 2 bases and 5 bases, there was a span of 7 bases. Germline loops: CDR1 SGHDT, CDR2 YYEEEE. The CDR3 extends over 12 amino acids. The CDR3 region has the DNA TGTGCCAGCAGCTTCCAGGTCGAGACCCAGTACTTC. Translated: CASSFQVETQYF.

The rearrangement joins TRBV28 to TRBJ2-2, with TRBD2 as a possible D gene (7 bases). V was cut by 6 bases and J by 4 bases, with 12 bases left in between. CDR3 length: 14 amino acids. CDR1 and CDR2 from the germline V gene are MDHEN and SYDVKM. The CDR3 region is CASRLGGATGELFF. CDR3 DNA sequence: TGTGCCAGCAGGTTGGGGGGGGCCACCGGGGAGCTGTTTTTT.

This chain joins TRBV29-1 and TRBJ1-2, with 11 bases aligning to TRBD1. This CDR3 comprises 17 residues. Germline-derived CDR1 and CDR2 are SQVTM and ANQGSEA. Losses at the gene ends were 8 bases for V and 2 bases for J; bases not matched to a gene: 16. The CDR3 here is CSLGGGSGQGENYGYTF. CDR3 in DNA: TGCAGCCTAGGTGGGGGTTCGGGACAGGGGGAAAACTATGGCTACACCTTC.

The chain combines TRBV1 with TRBJ2-5; the D segment call TRBD2 is taken from the table without a DNA check. TRBV1 is reported as a pseudogene. CDR3 size: 21 residues. CDR3 sequence: CTSSQGVRRLAGGGYQETQYF. As DNA, the CDR3 is TGCACCAGCAGCCAAGGGGTGAGGAGACTAGCGGGGGGCGGGTACCAAGAGACCCAGTACTTC.

The chain joins TRBV5-1 to TRBJ2-5, with TRBD2 matching over 7 bases. CDR3 length equals 14 residues. Unmatched junction bases numbered 4, after V lost 3 bases and J lost 2 bases. Germline V gene sequence: CDR1 SGHRS, CDR2 YFSETQ. The CDR3 region has the DNA TGCGCCAGCAGCTCGGGGAGGGGACAAGAGACCCAGTACTTC. Protein: CASSSGRGQETQYF.

V gene TRBV5-6 combines with J gene TRBJ1-6; 10 bases fit TRBD1. The CDR3 is 15 amino acids. The germline CDR1 and CDR2 sequences are SGHDT and YYEEEE. Trimming took 0 bases from V and 9 from J; bases not matched to a gene: 3. CDR3 protein: CASSLGTGGISPLHF. In DNA, the CDR3 is TGTGCCAGCAGCTTGGGGACAGGGGGGATTTCACCCCTCCACTTT.

The chain carries TRBV10-2 and TRBJ2-2, with 12 bases aligning to TRBD2. Germline loops: CDR1 WSHSY, CDR2 SAAADI. V gave up 4 bases and J gave up 4 bases; unmatched junction bases: 7. The CDR3 runs to 17 residues. The CDR3 is CASSGTTSGGFTGELFF. The CDR3 DNA sequence: TGCGCCAGCAGTGGAACGACTAGCGGGGGCTTCACCGGGGAGCTGTTTTTT.

This chain links TRBV5-6 with TRBJ2-7; D perhaps matches TRBD1 (6 bases). Trimming left V 2 bases short and J 4 bases short, with 7 bases between. Germline lookup yields CDR1 SGHDT and CDR2 YYEEEE. This CDR3 has 12 amino acids. In nucleotides, the CDR3 is TGTGCCAGCAGCTTACAGGGATACGAGCAGTACTTC. Its translation is CASSLQGYEQYF. Variable domain in full (rest from reference TRBV5-6 and TRBJ2-7): DAGVTQSPTHLIKTRGQQVTLRCSPKSGHDTVSWYQQALGQGPQFIFQYYEEEERQRGNFPDRFSGHQFPNYSSELNVNALLLGDSALYLCASSLQGYEQYFGPGTRLTVT.

The chain combines TRBV5-6 with TRBJ1-5; 8 nucleotides align to TRBD1. The CDR3 covers 16 residues. Germline V CDR1 and CDR2: SGHDT, YYEEEE. The V gene end was trimmed by 0 bases and the J gene end by 4 bases; junction bases not matched to a gene: 6. The CDR3 nucleotides are TGTGCCAGCAGCTTGGGAGGGACAGGAGGGAATCAGCCCCAGCATTTT. Its translation: CASSLGGTGGNQPQHF.

The J gene is TRBJ1-6, the V gene TRBV7-2; perhaps TRBD1 as D (5 bases). Germline V gene lookup returns CDR1 SGHTA and CDR2 FQGNSA. CDR3 size: 14 residues. The ends were cut back, 2 bases at V and 10 bases at J, with 12 bases in the middle. The DNA for the CDR3 is TGTGCCAGCAGCTTACCAGGGATAGGCTCACCCCTCCACTTT. It codes for CASSLPGIGSPLHF.

V is TRBV5-6 and J is TRBJ2-7; D is ambiguous. This CDR3 spans 15 amino acids. Germline CDR1 reads SGHDT; CDR2 reads YYEEEE. Trimming removed 0 bases from V and 1 base from J, with 11 bases in between. The CDR3 DNA follows: TGTGCCAGCAGCTTGGCGCAGGTCGGATCCTACGAGCAGTACTTC. As protein: CASSLAQVGSYEQYF.

V is TRBV29-1 and J is TRBJ1-2; a possible D gene is TRBD1 (5 bases). CDR1 SQVTM and CDR2 ANQGSEA come from the germline V gene. The CDR3 length is 13 residues. This CDR3 reads CSVGADLNYGYTF. Here the CDR3 DNA reads TGCAGTGTAGGGGCAGATCTTAACTATGGCTACACCTTC.

V gene TRBV2 combines with J gene TRBJ1-6; D is uncertain. The CDR3 totals 12 residues. V was pared by 7 bases and J by 4 bases, with 5 bases between. Germline CDR1 SNHLY, CDR2 FYNNEI. The CDR3 loop is CASTRYNSPLHF. CDR3 nucleotides: TGTGCCAGCACCCGTTATAATTCACCCCTCCACTTT.

The chain uses TRBV9 and TRBJ2-6; 9 bases line up with TRBD1. The CDR3 consists of 19 residues. V lost 4 bases, J lost 0 bases, and 11 bases stayed unmatched. Germline lookup yields CDR1 SGDLS and CDR2 YYNGEE. The CDR3, as DNA: TGTGCCAGCAGCCCTCGGGACAGGGCCTTTTCCTCTGGGGCCAACGTCCTGACTTTC. It codes for CASSPRDRAFSSGANVLTF.

The chain employs TRBV7-3 and TRBJ2-4; 12 nucleotides align to TRBD2. The junction had 4 bases not matched to a gene; V was cut back by 6 bases and J by 10 bases. Germline V gene sequence: CDR1 SGHTA, CDR2 FQGTGA. The length of the CDR3 is 13 residues. The CDR3 loop reads CASSSTSGGIQYF. The DNA for the CDR3 is TGTGCCAGCAGTTCGACTAGCGGGGGAATTCAGTACTTC.

This rearrangement joins TRBV9 to TRBJ2-1; 14 bases align to TRBD2. Germline assignment: CDR1 SGDLS and CDR2 YYNGEE. The CDR3 runs 16 residues. The ends lost 3 bases at V and 8 bases at J; junction bases unmatched: 7. CDR3 bases: TGTGCCAGCAGCGCGACTAGCGGGGGGGCCTTGGATGAGCAGTTCTTC. Protein product: CASSATSGGALDEQFF.